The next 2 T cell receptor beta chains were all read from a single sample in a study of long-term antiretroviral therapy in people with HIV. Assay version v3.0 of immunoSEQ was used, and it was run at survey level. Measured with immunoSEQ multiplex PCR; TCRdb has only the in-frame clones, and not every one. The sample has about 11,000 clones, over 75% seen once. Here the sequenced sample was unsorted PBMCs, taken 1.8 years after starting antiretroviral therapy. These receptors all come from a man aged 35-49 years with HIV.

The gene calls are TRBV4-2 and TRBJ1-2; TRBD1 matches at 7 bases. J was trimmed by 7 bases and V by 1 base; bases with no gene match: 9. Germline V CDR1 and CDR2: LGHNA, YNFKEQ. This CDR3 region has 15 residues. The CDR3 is CASSQVGAGGGGYTF. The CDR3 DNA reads TGTGCCAGCAGCCAAGTCGGCGCAGGGGGGGGTGGCTACACCTTC.

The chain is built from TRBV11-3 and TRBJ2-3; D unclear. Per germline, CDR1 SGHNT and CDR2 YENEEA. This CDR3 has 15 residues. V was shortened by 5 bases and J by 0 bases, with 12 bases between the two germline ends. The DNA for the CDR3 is TGTGCCAGCAGCCCAAATGCGCATAGCACAGATACGCAGTATTTT. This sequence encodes CASSPNAHSTDTQYF.